These T cell receptor beta chains were read from a single sample in a study of T-cell memory formation after mild COVID-19. TCRdb analysed the 5' RACE reads with MiXCR anew, one entry per CDR3 protein. The data hold approximately 150,000 distinct CDR3 sequences, with more than 14% observed a single time. Source material: PBMCs or a T cell subset sorted from them (not recorded which). These receptor sequences come from an adult woman who had mild COVID-19 (a few samples of this study predate the infection). Cell type and time point are not known. Both conserved end residues are trimmed from each CDR3. Only some rows state a clone size, as once, few, many or a class for expanded clones.

TRBV12-3/TRBV12-4	NA	ASSSRLYRNTIY
TRBV12-3/TRBV12-4	NA	ASSFARGRNYGYT
TRBV5-1	few	ASSAIVTGTRETQY
TRBV2	NA	ASTLRPETQY
TRBV5-6	few	ASSLAGQGLGQY
TRBV29-1	many	SVGMGTQY
TRBV12-3/TRBV12-4	NA	ASSTRQGTDLNTEAF
TRBV7-8	NA	ASSLGPSGTHNEQF
TRBV4-1	few	ASSPPGLHGELF
TRBV4-1	few	ASSQQGQPNYGYT
TRBV3-1	NA	ASSQDRLGREVLFGTDTQY
TRBV6-5	few	ASSYSGSGAYEQY
TRBV7-8	few	ASSLRGVAYEQY
TRBV7-9	NA	ASSGAGTGEAYEQY
TRBV12-3/TRBV12-4	NA	ASSRQMETQY
TRBV13	many	ASSRSSYEQY
TRBV11-2	few	ASSRMGVGQF
TRBV6-6	few	ASATEGGNTEAF
TRBV7-9	many	ASSLDRGRETQY
TRBV24-1	few	ATSVQEQY